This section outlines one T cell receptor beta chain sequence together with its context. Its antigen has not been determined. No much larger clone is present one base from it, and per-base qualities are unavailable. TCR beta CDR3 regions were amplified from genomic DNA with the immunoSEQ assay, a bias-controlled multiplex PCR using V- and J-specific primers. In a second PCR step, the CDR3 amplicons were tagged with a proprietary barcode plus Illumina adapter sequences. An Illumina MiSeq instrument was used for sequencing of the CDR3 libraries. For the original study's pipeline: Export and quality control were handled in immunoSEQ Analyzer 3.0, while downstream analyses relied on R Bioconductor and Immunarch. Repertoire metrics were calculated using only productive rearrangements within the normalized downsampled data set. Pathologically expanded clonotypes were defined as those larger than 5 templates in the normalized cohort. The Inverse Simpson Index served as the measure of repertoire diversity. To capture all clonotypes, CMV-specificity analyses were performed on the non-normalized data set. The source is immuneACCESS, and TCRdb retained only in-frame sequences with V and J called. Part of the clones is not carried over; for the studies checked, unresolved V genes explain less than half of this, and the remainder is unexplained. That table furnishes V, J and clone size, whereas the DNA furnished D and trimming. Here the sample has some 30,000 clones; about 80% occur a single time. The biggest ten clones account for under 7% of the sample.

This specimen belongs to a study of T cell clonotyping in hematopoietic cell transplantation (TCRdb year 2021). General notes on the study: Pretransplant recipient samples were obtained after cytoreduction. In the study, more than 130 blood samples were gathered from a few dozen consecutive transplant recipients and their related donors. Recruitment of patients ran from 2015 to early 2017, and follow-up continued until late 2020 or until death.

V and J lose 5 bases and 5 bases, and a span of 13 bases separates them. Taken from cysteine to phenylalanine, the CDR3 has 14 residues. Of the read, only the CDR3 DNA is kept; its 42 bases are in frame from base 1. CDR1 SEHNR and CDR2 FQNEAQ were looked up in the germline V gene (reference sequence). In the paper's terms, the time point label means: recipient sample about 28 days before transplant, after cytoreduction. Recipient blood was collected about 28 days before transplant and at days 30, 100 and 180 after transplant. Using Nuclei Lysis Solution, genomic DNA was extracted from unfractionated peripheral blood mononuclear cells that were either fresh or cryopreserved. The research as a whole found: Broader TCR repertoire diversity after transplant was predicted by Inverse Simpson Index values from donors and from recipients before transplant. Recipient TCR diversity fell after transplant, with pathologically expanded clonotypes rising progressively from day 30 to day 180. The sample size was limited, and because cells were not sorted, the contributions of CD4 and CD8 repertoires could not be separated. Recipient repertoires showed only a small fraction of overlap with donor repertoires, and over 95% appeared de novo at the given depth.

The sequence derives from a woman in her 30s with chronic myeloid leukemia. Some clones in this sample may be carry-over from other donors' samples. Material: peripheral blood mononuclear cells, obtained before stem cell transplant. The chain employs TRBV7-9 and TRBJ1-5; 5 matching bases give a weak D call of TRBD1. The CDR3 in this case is CASSDGGMYQPQHF. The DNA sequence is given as TGTGCCAGCAGCGACGGGGGGATGTATCAGCCCCAGCATTTT.